The 5 T cell receptor beta chains listed next were all sequenced from one sample in a study of blood T cells in healthy people across ages. Combining a sample-barcoded 5' primer with a J-beta primer mix, a second PCR ran for roughly 6 to 12 cycles. One entry per CDR3 protein, called by TCRdb with MiXCR from the 5' RACE reads. Of about 1,500,000 distinct CDR3 sequences detected, 28% appear once; the ten largest clones hold over 7%. Sequences were obtained from blood. These receptors were taken from a woman aged 25-40 years in good health.

In its sample, this clonotype was seen a few times. The V gene is TRBV12-3 or TRBV12-4, the J gene TRBJ2-3, with D perhaps given as TRBD1 or TRBD2 (5 bases each). The V end lost 4 bases, the J end lost 5 bases, and 22 bases lay between the germline ends. The CDR3 is 17 residues long. The CDR3 loop is CASSSTSGTPRVDTQYF. As DNA, the CDR3 is TGTGCCAGCAGTTCTACCTCCGGGACCCCCCGTGTAGATACGCAGTATTTT.

This clonotype was detected many times. This chain joins TRBV12-3 or TRBV12-4 and TRBJ2-7; D unclear. V was shortened by 6 bases and J by 6 bases, with 9 bases between the two germline ends. The CDR3 spans 11 residues. The CDR3 is CASSLIREQYF. As DNA, the CDR3 is TGTGCCAGCAGCCTAATCCGCGAGCAGTACTTC.

The table lists this clonotype with a few counts. The J gene is TRBJ2-3, the V gene TRBV20-1; 11 bases agree with TRBD2. This CDR3 is 16 amino acids long. The germline gives CDR1 DFQATT, CDR2 SNEGSKA (reference sequence). J lost 0 bases, V lost 5 bases, and 7 bases had no gene match. CDR3 nucleotide sequence: TGCAGTGCTTTCGGACTAGCGGGTACTAGCACAGATACGCAGTATTTT. It specifies CSAFGLAGTSTDTQYF.

This clonotype was seen a few times. J is TRBJ1-6 and V is TRBV12-3 or TRBV12-4, with D possibly TRBD1 on 5 matching bases. Trimming pared 3 bases from V and 6 bases from J, leaving 9 bases between. The CDR3 contains 14 residues. CDR3: CASSLGVGNSPLHF. The DNA of the CDR3 is TGTGCCAGCAGTTTGGGGGTTGGTAATTCACCCCTCCACTTT.

CDR3 sequence: CASNSGQGYTGELFF. DNA of the CDR3: TGTGCCAGCAATTCGGGACAGGGGTACACCGGGGAGCTGTTTTTT. The V call is TRBV2, the J call TRBJ2-2, with 10 positions matching TRBD1. Germline-derived CDR1 and CDR2 are SNHLY and FYNNEI. CDR3 length: 15 amino acids. V was pared by 7 bases and J by 3 bases, with 5 bases of the junction left unmatched.